This entry concerns a single T cell receptor (beta chain). This clonotype was observed at least ten times. Its antigen is currently not known. Base qualities are not at hand, and no much larger clone is one base apart. Total RNA was isolated from unfractionated whole blood collected in Tempus Blood RNA tubes. Five or six healthy volunteers acted as controls for TCR sequencing and had blood drawn at day 0, 2 weeks and 6 weeks. Libraries were constructed by 5' RACE. TCRdb records Illumina MiSeq as the sequencer. During library preparation, unique molecular identifiers were attached to individual cDNA molecules so that TCRs could be counted in a quantitative, reproducible way. The study's processing was this. A median of roughly 100,000 TCRs per sample was observed, with a range of about 23,224 to 690,600. V, J and CDR3 annotation of the TCR reads was carried out using the Decombinator software suite. Every sample was subsampled to the same number of TCRs (28,000) for the PS versus PT1 abundance plots. Expanded TCRs were defined as absent before sensitization and observed at least eight times at the 2-week time point. TCRdb reanalyzed the raw reads on its own, using fastp at Q25 for trimming and MiXCR for clone calling, and kept in-frame beta chains. Each record represents a unique CDR3 protein, reported with the most common genes and DNA among its rows. Clone size and V and J calls follow TCRdb, not the original study. Recorded for this sample are 150,000 or so distinct CDR3 sequences; 4.1% of them occurred a single time. Over 1.1% of the sample rests with the top ten.

The data are from a study of human T cells and chemical hapten exposure (dated by TCRdb to the early 2020s). Background for the entire study: Libraries were pooled for sequencing, and per-sample TCR yields varied mainly because of small differences in library volumes within the pool. Each blood RNA sample was used to sequence both TCR alpha and TCR beta chains. Peripheral blood TCR repertoire changes were tracked in vivo in alopecia patients during primary and secondary sensitization to the hapten diphenylcyclopropenone (DPC). The paper as a whole reports these results and caveats: DPC sensitization did not change the number of TCRs with a frequency above 1 in 1000, and there was no evidence of changes in global repertoire structure. Repeated subsampling changed both the strength of the expansion versus patch-test correlation and the threshold at which the correlation became significant.

As encoded in the germline V gene, CDR1 is SGHTA while CDR2 is FQGTGA. The CDR3, cysteine through phenylalanine, is 17 amino acids long. Only CDR3 DNA is held: 51 bases, read in frame from base 1. V sheds 0 bases and J sheds 5 bases, leaving 16 bases between their ends. The sequence came from a female donor in good health. The rearranged chain carries TRBV7-3 and TRBJ2-2; a tentative D call is TRBD2 (7 bases match). In nucleotide form, the sequence is TGTGCCAGCAGCTTAACGGTCGGCGGGGGCGGAACCGGGGAGCTGTTTTTT. This encodes CASSLTVGGGGTGELFF. The CDR3, completed at both ends by the reference TRBV7-3 and TRBJ2-2 genes, gives the full variable domain GAGVSQTPSNKVTEKGKYVELRCDPISGHTALYWYRQSLGQGPEFLIYFQGTGAADDSGLPNDRFFAVRPEGSVSTLKIQRTERGDSAVYLCASSLTVGGGGTGELFFGEGSRLTVL.